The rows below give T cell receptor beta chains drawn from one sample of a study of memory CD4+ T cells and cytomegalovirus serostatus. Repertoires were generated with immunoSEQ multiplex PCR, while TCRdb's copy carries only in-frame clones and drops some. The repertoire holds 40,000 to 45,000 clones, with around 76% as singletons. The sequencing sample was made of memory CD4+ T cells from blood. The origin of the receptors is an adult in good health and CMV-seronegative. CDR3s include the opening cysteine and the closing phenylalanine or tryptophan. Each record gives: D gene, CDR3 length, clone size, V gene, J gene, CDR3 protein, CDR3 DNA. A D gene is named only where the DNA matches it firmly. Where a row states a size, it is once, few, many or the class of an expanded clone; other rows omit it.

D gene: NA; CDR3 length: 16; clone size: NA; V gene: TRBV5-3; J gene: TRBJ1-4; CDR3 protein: CARSTNQTGWGEKLFF; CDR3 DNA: TGTGCCAGAAGCACCAATCAGACCGGGTGGGGCGAAAAACTGTTTTTT
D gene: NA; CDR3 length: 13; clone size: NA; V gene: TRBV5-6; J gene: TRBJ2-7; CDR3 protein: CASSTTTEYEQYF; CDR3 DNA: TGTGCCAGCAGCACGACGACCGAATACGAGCAGTACTTC
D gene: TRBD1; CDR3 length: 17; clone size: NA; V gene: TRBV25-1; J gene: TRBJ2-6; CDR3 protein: CASSGRQGSSGANVLTF; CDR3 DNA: TGTGCCAGCAGTGGCAGACAGGGTAGCTCTGGGGCCAACGTCCTGACTTTC
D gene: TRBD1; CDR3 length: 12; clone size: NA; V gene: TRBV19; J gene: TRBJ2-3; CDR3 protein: CASSQGATTQYF; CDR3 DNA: TGTGCCAGCTCCCAGGGGGCAACAACGCAGTATTTT
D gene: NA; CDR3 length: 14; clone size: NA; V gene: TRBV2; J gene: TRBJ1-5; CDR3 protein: CASKGQGGNQPQHF; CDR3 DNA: TGTGCCAGCAAGGGGCAGGGAGGCAATCAGCCCCAGCATTTT
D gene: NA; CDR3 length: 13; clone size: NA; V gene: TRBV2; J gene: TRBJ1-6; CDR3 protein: CASSDWLGSPLHF; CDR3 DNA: TGTGCCAGCAGCGATTGGTTAGGGTCACCCCTCCACTTT
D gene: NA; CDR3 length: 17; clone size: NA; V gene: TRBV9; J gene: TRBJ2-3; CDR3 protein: CASSAHKGTSLSDTQYF; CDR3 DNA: TGTGCCAGCAGCGCGCACAAAGGGACTTCCCTGTCAGATACGCAGTATTTT
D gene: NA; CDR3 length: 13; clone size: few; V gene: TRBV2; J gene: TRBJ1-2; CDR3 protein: CASALGVGYGYTF; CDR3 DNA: TGTGCCAGCGCCCTGGGGGTTGGCTATGGCTACACCTTC
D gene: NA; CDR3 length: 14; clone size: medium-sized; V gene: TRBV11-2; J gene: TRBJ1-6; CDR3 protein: CASSPRPGNSPLHF; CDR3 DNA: TGTGCCAGCAGCCCACGTCCAGGGAATTCACCCCTCCACTTT
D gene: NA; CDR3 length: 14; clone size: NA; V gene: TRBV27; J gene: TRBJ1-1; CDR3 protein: CASSPRQANTEAFF; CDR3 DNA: TGTGCCAGCAGTCCACGACAGGCGAACACTGAAGCTTTCTTT
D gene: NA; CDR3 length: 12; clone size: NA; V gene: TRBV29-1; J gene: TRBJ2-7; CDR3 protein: CSARDGAYEQYF; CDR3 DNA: TGCAGCGCCCGGGACGGGGCCTACGAGCAGTACTTC
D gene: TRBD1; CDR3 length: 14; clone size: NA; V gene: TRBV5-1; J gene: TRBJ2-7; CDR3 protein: CASSLTGESYEQYF; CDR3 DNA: TGCGCCAGCAGCTTGACAGGGGAATCCTACGAGCAGTACTTC
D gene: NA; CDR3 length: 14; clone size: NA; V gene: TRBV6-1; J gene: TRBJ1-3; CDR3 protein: CASSDTISGNTIYF; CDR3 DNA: TGTGCCAGCAGTGATACTATCTCTGGAAACACCATATATTTT
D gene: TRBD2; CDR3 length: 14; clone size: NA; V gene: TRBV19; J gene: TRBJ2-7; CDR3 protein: CASSIRGGLFEQYF; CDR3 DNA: TGTGCCAGTAGTATCCGGGGGGGCCTCTTCGAGCAGTACTTC
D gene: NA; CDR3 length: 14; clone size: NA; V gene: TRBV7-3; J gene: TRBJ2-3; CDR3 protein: CASSLQLVSDTQYF; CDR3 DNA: TGTGCCAGCAGCTTACAACTAGTGTCAGATACGCAGTATTTT
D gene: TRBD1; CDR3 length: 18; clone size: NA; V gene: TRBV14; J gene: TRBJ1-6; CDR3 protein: CASSHQGQGWGNNSPLHF; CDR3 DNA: TGTGCCAGCAGCCACCAAGGACAGGGCTGGGGTAACAATTCACCCCTCCACTTT
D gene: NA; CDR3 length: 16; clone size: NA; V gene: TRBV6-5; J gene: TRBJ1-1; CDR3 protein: CASSYSRGHMNTEAFF; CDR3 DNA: TGTGCCAGCAGTTACTCGAGGGGACACATGAACACTGAAGCTTTCTTT
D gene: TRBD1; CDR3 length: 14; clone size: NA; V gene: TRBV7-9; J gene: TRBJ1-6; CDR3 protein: CASRLTGGESPLHF; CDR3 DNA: TGTGCCAGCAGACTGACAGGGGGCGAATCACCCCTCCACTTT
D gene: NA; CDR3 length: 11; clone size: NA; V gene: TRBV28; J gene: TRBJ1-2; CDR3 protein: CASSQTGGRTF; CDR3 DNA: TGTGCCAGCAGTCAGACTGGAGGGCGCACCTTC
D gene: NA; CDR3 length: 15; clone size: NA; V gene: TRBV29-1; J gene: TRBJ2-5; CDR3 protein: CSVEDYWANQETQYF; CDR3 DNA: TGCAGCGTTGAAGACTATTGGGCAAACCAAGAGACCCAGTACTTC
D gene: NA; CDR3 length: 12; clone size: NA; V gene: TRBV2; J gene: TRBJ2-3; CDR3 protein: CAGHRGTDTQYF; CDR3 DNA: TGTGCCGGACACCGAGGCACAGATACGCAGTATTTT
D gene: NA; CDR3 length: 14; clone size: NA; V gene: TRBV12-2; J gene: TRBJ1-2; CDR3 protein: CASRFDGGEGGYTF; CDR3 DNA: TGTGCAAGTCGCTTCGACGGGGGGGAGGGCGGCTACACCTTC
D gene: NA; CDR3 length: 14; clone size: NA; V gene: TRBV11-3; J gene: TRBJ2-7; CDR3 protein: CASSLGTGLYEQYF; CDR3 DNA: TGTGCCAGCAGCTTAGGGACTGGTCTCTACGAGCAGTACTTC
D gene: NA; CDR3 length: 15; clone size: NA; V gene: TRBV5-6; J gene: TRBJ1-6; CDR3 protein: CASSTGQHRNSPLHF; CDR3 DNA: TGTGCCAGCAGCACTGGACAGCACCGTAATTCACCCCTCCACTTT
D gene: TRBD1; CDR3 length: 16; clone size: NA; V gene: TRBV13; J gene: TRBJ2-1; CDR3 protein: CASLRVGDRDFNEQFF; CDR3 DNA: TGTGCCAGCCTCCGGGTAGGGGACAGGGATTTTAATGAGCAGTTCTTC
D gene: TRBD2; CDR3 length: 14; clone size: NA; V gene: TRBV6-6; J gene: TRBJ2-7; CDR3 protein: CASTGSGGTYEQYF; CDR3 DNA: TGTGCCAGCACCGGCAGCGGGGGAACCTACGAGCAGTACTTC
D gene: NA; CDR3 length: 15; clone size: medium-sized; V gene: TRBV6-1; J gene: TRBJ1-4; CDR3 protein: CASTRQLATNEKLFF; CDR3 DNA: TGTGCCAGCACCAGACAGTTGGCAACTAATGAAAAACTGTTTTTT
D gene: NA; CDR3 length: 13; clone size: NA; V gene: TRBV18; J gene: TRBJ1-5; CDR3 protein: CASTPGGGQPQHF; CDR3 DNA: TGTGCCAGCACCCCCGGTGGGGGTCAGCCCCAGCATTTT
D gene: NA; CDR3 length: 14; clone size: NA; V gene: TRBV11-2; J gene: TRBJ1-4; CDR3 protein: CASSFGGTNEKLFF; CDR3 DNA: TGTGCCAGCAGCTTTGGCGGGACTAATGAAAAACTGTTTTTT
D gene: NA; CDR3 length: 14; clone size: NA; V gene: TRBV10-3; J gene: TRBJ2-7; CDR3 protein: CAISEQTASNEQYF; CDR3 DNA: TGTGCCATCAGTGAACAGACAGCCAGCAACGAGCAGTACTTC
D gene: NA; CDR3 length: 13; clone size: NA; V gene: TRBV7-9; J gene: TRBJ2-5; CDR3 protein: CASSFRGEETQYF; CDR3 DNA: TGTGCCAGCAGCTTCCGCGGGGAGGAGACCCAGTACTTC
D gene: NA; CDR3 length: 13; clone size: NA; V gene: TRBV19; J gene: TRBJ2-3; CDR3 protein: CASSTLEGDTQYF; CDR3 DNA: TGTGCCAGTAGTACCCTGGAAGGAGATACGCAGTATTTT
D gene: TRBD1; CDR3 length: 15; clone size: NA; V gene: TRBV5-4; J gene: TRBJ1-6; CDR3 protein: CASSLGTGHDSPLHF; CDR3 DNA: TGTGCCAGCAGCTTGGGGACAGGGCATGATTCACCCCTCCACTTT
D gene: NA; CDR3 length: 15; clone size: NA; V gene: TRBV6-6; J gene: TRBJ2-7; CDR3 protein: CASSYSRGKSYEQYF; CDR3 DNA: TGTGCCAGCAGTTACTCGCGGGGAAAATCCTACGAGCAGTACTTC
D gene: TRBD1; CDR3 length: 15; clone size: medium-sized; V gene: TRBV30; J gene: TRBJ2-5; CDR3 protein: CAWENPGQGKETQYF; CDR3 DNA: TGTGCCTGGGAAAACCCGGGACAGGGGAAAGAGACCCAGTACTTC
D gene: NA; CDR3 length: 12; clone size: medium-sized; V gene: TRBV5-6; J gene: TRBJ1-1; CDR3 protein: CASSLSRQGLFF; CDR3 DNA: TGTGCCAGCAGCTTGAGTCGTCAGGGCCTCTTCTTT
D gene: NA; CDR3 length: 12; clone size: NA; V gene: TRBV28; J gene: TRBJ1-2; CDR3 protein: CASSLRNYGYTF; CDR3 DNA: TGTGCCAGCAGTCTCAGGAACTATGGCTACACCTTC
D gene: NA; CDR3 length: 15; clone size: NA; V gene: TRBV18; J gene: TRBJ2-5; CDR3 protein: CASSPSAGGTETQYF; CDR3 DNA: TGTGCCAGCTCACCGTCCGCGGGCGGAACAGAGACCCAGTACTTC
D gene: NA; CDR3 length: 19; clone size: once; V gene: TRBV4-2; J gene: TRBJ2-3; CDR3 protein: CASSQENGRGRESLDTQYF; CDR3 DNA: TGTGCCAGCAGCCAAGAAAATGGTAGGGGCAGGGAATCGTTAGATACGCAGTATTTT
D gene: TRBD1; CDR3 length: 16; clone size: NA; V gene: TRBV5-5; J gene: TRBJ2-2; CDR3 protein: CASSYGQGTSTGELFF; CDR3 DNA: TGTGCCAGCAGCTACGGACAGGGTACAAGCACCGGGGAGCTGTTTTTT
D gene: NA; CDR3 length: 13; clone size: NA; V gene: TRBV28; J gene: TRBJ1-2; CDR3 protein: CASSPGGALGYTF; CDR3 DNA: TGTGCCAGCAGTCCGGGGGGGGCGCTCGGCTACACCTTC
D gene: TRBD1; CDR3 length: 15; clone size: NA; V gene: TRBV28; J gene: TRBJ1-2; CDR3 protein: CASSLMLGTGSGYTF; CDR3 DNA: TGTGCCAGCAGTTTAATGTTAGGGACAGGGTCTGGCTACACCTTC
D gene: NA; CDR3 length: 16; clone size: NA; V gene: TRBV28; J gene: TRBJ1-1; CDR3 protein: CASSFWGERGQAEAFF; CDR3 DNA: TGTGCCAGCAGTTTTTGGGGGGAGCGAGGGCAGGCTGAAGCTTTCTTT
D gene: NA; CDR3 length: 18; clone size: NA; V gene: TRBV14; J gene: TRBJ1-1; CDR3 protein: CASSQGSYSGFLNTEAFF; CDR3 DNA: TGTGCCAGCAGCCAAGGGTCCTACAGTGGGTTTTTGAACACTGAAGCTTTCTTT
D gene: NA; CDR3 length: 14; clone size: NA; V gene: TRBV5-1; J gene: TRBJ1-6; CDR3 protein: CASSLGSYNSPLHF; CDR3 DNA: TGCGCCAGCAGCTTGGGAAGCTATAATTCACCCCTCCACTTT
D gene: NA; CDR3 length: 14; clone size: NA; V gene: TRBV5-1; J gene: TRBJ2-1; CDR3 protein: CASSFGGSGDEQFF; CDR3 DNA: TGCGCCAGCAGCTTCGGGGGCTCGGGAGATGAGCAGTTCTTC
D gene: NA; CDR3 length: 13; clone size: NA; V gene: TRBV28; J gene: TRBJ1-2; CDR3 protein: CASSFQGINGYTF; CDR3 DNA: TGTGCCAGCAGTTTCCAGGGAATCAATGGCTACACCTTC
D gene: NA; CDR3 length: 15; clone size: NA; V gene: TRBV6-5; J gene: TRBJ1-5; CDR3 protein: CASSLSGRSSQPQHF; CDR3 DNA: TGTGCCAGCAGTTTATCGGGGAGGAGTAGTCAGCCCCAGCATTTT
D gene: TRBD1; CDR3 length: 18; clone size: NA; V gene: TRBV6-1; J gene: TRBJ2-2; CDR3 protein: CASSDETGGAGNTGELFF; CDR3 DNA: TGTGCCAGCAGTGATGAGACAGGGGGCGCAGGGAACACCGGGGAGCTGTTTTTT
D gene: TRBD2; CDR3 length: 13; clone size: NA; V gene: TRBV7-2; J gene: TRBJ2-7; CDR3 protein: CASSFLAAYEQYF; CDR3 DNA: TGTGCCAGCAGCTTTCTAGCGGCCTACGAGCAGTACTTC
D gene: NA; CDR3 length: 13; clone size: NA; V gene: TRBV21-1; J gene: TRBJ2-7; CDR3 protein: CASSTRTESEQYF; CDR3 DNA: TGTGCCAGCAGCACCCGAACGGAAAGCGAGCAGTACTTC
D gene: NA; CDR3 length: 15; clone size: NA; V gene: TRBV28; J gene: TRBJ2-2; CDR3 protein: CASRISGRNTGELFF; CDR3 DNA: TGTGCCAGCCGGATCTCAGGGAGGAACACCGGGGAGCTGTTTTTT
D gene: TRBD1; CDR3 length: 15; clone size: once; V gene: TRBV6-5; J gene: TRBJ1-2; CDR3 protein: CASSSDRGRGYGYTF; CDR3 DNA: TGTGCCAGCAGTTCAGACAGGGGACGTGGCTATGGCTACACCTTC
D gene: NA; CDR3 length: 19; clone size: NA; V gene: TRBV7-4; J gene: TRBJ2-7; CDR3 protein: CASSHPLGAGSGGTYEQYF; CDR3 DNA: TGTGCCAGCAGCCACCCTCTCGGAGCAGGGTCCGGCGGCACCTACGAGCAGTACTTC
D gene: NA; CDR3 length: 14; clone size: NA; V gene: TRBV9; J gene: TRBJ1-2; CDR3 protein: CASSVKGQDYGYTF; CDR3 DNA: TGTGCCAGCAGCGTAAAAGGGCAGGACTATGGCTACACCTTC
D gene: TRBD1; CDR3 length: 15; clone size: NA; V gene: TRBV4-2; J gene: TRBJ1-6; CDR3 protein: CASSQNPGGRTPLHF; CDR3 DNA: TGTGCCAGCAGCCAAAACCCAGGGGGCCGGACACCCCTCCACTTT
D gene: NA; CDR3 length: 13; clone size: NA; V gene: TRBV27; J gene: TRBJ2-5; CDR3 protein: CASGEIFQETQYF; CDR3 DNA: TGTGCCAGTGGGGAGATTTTCCAAGAGACCCAGTACTTC
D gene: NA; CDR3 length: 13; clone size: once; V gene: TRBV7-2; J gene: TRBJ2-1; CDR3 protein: CASSSALGNGQFF; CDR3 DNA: TGTGCCAGCAGCTCTGCATTAGGCAATGGGCAGTTCTTC
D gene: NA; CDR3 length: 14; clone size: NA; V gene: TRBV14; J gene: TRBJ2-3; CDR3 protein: CASSQEGFVDTQYF; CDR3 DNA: TGTGCCAGCAGCCAAGAGGGATTTGTAGATACGCAGTATTTT